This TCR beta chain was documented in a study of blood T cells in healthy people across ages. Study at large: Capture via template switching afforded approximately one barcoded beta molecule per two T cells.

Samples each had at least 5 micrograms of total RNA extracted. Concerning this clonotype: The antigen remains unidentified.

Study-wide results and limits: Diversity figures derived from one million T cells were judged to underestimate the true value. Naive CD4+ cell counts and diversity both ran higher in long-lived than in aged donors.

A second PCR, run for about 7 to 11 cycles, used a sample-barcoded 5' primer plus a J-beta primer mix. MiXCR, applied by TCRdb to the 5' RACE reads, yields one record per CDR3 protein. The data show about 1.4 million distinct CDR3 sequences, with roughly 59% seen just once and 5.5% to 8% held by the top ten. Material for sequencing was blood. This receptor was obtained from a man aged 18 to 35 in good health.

The CDR3: CASSPSLLAGFTDTQYF. The CDR3 coding sequence is TGTGCCAGCAGTCCCTCCCTACTAGCGGGGTTCACAGATACGCAGTATTTT. The chain is built from TRBV12-3 or TRBV12-4 and TRBJ2-3, with 10 bases lining up with TRBD2. The CDR3 runs 17 residues. The V segment lost 5 bases and the J segment 2 bases; nucleotides outside the gene matches: 10.